A selection of T cell receptor beta chains follows, all from one sample in a study of T cell responses to AZD1222 COVID-19 vaccine. The assay was immunoSEQ multiplex PCR, and TCRdb's table has in-frame clones only and misses some. The repertoire holds tens of thousands of clones, with about 90% as singletons. The sequencing used peripheral blood, collected on day 0 of AZD1222 vaccination. All receptors derive from an adult in good health. Both conserved end residues are part of each CDR3. The D gene is left open where the match is weak. Expanded clones get a size class; other rows say once, few or many, or leave the size out.

V: TRBV29-1
J: TRBJ2-2
D: NA
size: few
CDR3: CSVADTGELFF
DNA: TGCAGCGTTGCGGACACCGGGGAGCTGTTTTTT

V: TRBV24-1
J: TRBJ2-3
D: TRBD1
size: NA
CDR3: CATSDPGQGADTQYF
DNA: TGTGCCACCAGTGATCCGGGACAGGGAGCAGATACGCAGTATTTT

V: TRBV3-1/TRBV3-2
J: TRBJ1-1
D: NA
size: NA
CDR3: CASSLSSGNTEAFF
DNA: TGTGCCAGCAGCCTCTCATCAGGGAACACTGAAGCTTTCTTT

V: TRBV6-5
J: TRBJ2-3
D: NA
size: NA
CDR3: CATLSPDNSDTQYF
DNA: TGTGCCACCCTCTCCCCCGACAATTCAGATACGCAGTATTTT

V: TRBV13
J: TRBJ2-1
D: NA
size: NA
CDR3: CASSARDSPLDEQFF
DNA: TGTGCCAGCAGTGCCCGGGACTCCCCATTGGATGAGCAGTTCTTC

V: TRBV11-3
J: TRBJ2-1
D: TRBD2
size: NA
CDR3: CASSATSGAYNEQFF
DNA: TGTGCCAGCAGCGCGACTAGCGGGGCATACAATGAGCAGTTCTTC

V: TRBV5-8
J: TRBJ1-5
D: NA
size: NA
CDR3: CASTHWDRGGNQPQHF
DNA: TGTGCCAGCACCCACTGGGACCGCGGGGGGAATCAGCCCCAGCATTTT

V: TRBV5-8
J: TRBJ2-1
D: TRBD2
size: NA
CDR3: CASSYVAGWGREQFF
DNA: TGTGCCAGCAGCTATGTAGCGGGATGGGGGCGTGAGCAGTTCTTC

V: TRBV5-6
J: TRBJ1-4
D: NA
size: NA
CDR3: CASSPPGERHEKLFF
DNA: TGTGCCAGCAGCCCGCCCGGGGAGCGCCATGAAAAACTGTTTTTT

V: TRBV19
J: TRBJ1-5
D: NA
size: NA
CDR3: CASSLDRSNQPQHF
DNA: TGTGCCAGTAGTCTCGACAGGAGCAATCAGCCCCAGCATTTT

V: TRBV30
J: TRBJ1-4
D: TRBD1
size: NA
CDR3: CAWRTGITTNEKLFF
DNA: TGTGCCTGGAGGACAGGGATCACAACTAATGAAAAACTGTTTTTT

V: TRBV6-5
J: TRBJ1-1
D: NA
size: NA
CDR3: CASSILGGNTEAFF
DNA: TGTGCCAGCAGCATCCTGGGCGGGAACACTGAAGCTTTCTTT

V: TRBV19
J: TRBJ2-7
D: TRBD2
size: NA
CDR3: CASSVSGTSGRGQYF
DNA: TGTGCCAGTAGTGTCTCCGGGACTAGCGGGAGAGGACAGTACTTC

V: TRBV6-5
J: TRBJ2-7
D: NA
size: NA
CDR3: CASSYSKTPPGEQYF
DNA: TGTGCCAGCAGTTACTCTAAGACCCCCCCAGGCGAGCAGTACTTC

V: TRBV9
J: TRBJ2-5
D: NA
size: NA
CDR3: CASSVEFRLGETQYF
DNA: TGTGCCAGCAGCGTTGAGTTTCGCCTGGGAGAGACCCAGTACTTC

V: TRBV15
J: TRBJ2-5
D: TRBD1
size: once
CDR3: CATSKSGGQSQETQYF
DNA: TGTGCCACCAGCAAAAGTGGGGGACAGTCACAAGAGACCCAGTACTTC

V: TRBV7-9
J: TRBJ2-2
D: NA
size: NA
CDR3: CASSFLATRTGELFF
DNA: TGTGCCAGCAGCTTTCTTGCAACGAGGACCGGGGAGCTGTTTTTT

V: TRBV18
J: TRBJ2-1
D: NA
size: NA
CDR3: CASSPPRVSSYNEQFF
DNA: TGTGCCAGCTCACCACCTCGAGTTAGCTCCTACAATGAGCAGTTCTTC

V: TRBV28
J: TRBJ2-3
D: NA
size: NA
CDR3: CASTVTDTQYF
DNA: TGTGCCAGCACAGTAACCGATACGCAGTATTTT

V: TRBV6-5
J: TRBJ2-7
D: NA
size: NA
CDR3: CASRNSEWGEQYF
DNA: TGTGCCAGCAGGAACTCGGAGTGGGGCGAGCAGTACTTC

V: TRBV11-3
J: TRBJ1-6
D: NA
size: few
CDR3: CASSLRVANSPLHF
DNA: TGTGCCAGCAGCTTAAGGGTAGCAAATTCACCCCTCCACTTT

V: TRBV5-6
J: TRBJ1-5
D: NA
size: NA
CDR3: CASSSPEGQQPQHF
DNA: TGTGCCAGCAGCTCCCCAGAGGGGCAGCAGCCCCAGCATTTT

V: TRBV14
J: TRBJ1-2
D: TRBD1
size: once
CDR3: CASSHPHDRGWDGYTF
DNA: TGTGCCAGCAGCCATCCCCATGACAGGGGGTGGGATGGCTACACCTTC

V: TRBV18
J: TRBJ2-3
D: NA
size: NA
CDR3: CASSPTDTQYF
DNA: TGTGCCAGCTCACCCACAGATACGCAGTATTTT

V: TRBV19
J: TRBJ2-1
D: TRBD2
size: once
CDR3: CASTFSGSGFYNEQFF
DNA: TGTGCCAGTACCTTTAGCGGGAGCGGTTTTTACAATGAGCAGTTCTTC

V: TRBV14
J: TRBJ2-4
D: NA
size: NA
CDR3: CASSQDRSGRLRYF
DNA: TGTGCCAGCAGCCAAGATCGTTCCGGCCGCCTTCGGTACTTC

V: TRBV12-3/TRBV12-4
J: TRBJ2-5
D: TRBD2
size: NA
CDR3: CASSAAGGTQYF
DNA: TGTGCCAGCAGTGCGGCGGGAGGTACCCAGTACTTC

V: TRBV19
J: TRBJ1-2
D: NA
size: NA
CDR3: CTSSTTFNYGYTF
DNA: TGTACCAGTAGTACAACGTTTAACTATGGCTACACCTTC

V: TRBV19
J: TRBJ1-6
D: TRBD1
size: NA
CDR3: CASQTGYNSPLHF
DNA: TGTGCCAGCCAGACAGGGTATAATTCACCCCTCCACTTT

V: TRBV7-8
J: TRBJ2-2
D: NA
size: NA
CDR3: CASSLAYYREDTGELFF
DNA: TGTGCCAGCAGCTTAGCCTACTACAGGGAGGACACCGGGGAGCTGTTTTTT

V: TRBV6-5
J: TRBJ2-3
D: NA
size: NA
CDR3: CASSYAPVLRAQYF
DNA: TGTGCCAGCAGTTACGCTCCGGTCCTTAGGGCGCAGTATTTT

V: TRBV13
J: TRBJ1-1
D: TRBD1
size: NA
CDR3: CASSLNRGSTEAFF
DNA: TGTGCCAGCAGCCTTAACAGGGGTAGCACTGAAGCTTTCTTT

V: TRBV14
J: TRBJ2-1
D: NA
size: NA
CDR3: CASSQFPANSGYEQFF
DNA: TGTGCCAGCAGCCAATTTCCGGCCAACTCCGGGTATGAGCAGTTCTTC

V: TRBV11-1
J: TRBJ2-7
D: TRBD2
size: NA
CDR3: CASSLATGRAIIYEQYF
DNA: TGTGCCAGCAGCTTAGCAACTGGGAGGGCCATTATCTACGAGCAGTACTTC

V: TRBV18
J: TRBJ2-2
D: TRBD2
size: once
CDR3: CASSRGLAGASGELFF
DNA: TGTGCCAGCTCACGGGGACTAGCGGGAGCGTCCGGGGAGCTGTTTTTT

V: TRBV6-2/TRBV6-3
J: TRBJ2-2
D: NA
size: once
CDR3: CASSYSWGGELFF
DNA: TGTGCCAGCAGTTACTCTTGGGGCGGGGAGCTGTTTTTT

V: TRBV30
J: TRBJ2-1
D: NA
size: NA
CDR3: CATGGGPGYNEQFF
DNA: TGTGCTACAGGAGGGGGCCCCGGTTACAATGAGCAGTTCTTC

V: TRBV5-1
J: TRBJ1-5
D: NA
size: NA
CDR3: CASSVTGINQPQHF
DNA: TGCGCCAGCAGCGTTACAGGGATCAATCAGCCCCAGCATTTT

V: TRBV18
J: TRBJ2-3
D: NA
size: NA
CDR3: CASSPRDTQYF
DNA: TGTGCCAGCTCACCACGGGATACGCAGTATTTT

V: TRBV6-2/TRBV6-3
J: TRBJ2-1
D: TRBD2
size: NA
CDR3: CASSPTAGTFYNEQFF
DNA: TGTGCCAGCAGCCCCACAGCGGGGACCTTCTACAATGAGCAGTTCTTC

V: TRBV6-4
J: TRBJ2-1
D: NA
size: NA
CDR3: CASSDSGAARRPNEQFF
DNA: TGTGCCAGCAGTGACTCGGGGGCAGCAAGACGCCCTAATGAGCAGTTCTTC

V: TRBV13
J: TRBJ2-7
D: NA
size: NA
CDR3: CASSTLPGSNEQYF
DNA: TGTGCCAGCAGCACCCTACCCGGGAGTAACGAGCAGTACTTC

V: TRBV7-9
J: TRBJ2-1
D: NA
size: once
CDR3: CASSPFVRTRDEQFF
DNA: TGTGCCAGCAGCCCCTTCGTTCGAACTCGCGATGAGCAGTTCTTC

V: TRBV29-1
J: TRBJ1-2
D: TRBD1
size: few
CDR3: CSVETTGVADGYTF
DNA: TGCAGCGTTGAAACGACAGGGGTCGCGGATGGCTACACCTTC

V: TRBV2
J: TRBJ1-6
D: NA
size: NA
CDR3: CASRLRVGHIDSPLHF
DNA: TGTGCCAGCAGACTAAGGGTGGGTCATATTGATTCACCCCTCCACTTT

V: TRBV7-9
J: TRBJ2-3
D: TRBD2
size: NA
CDR3: CASSPGLAGGTDTQYF
DNA: TGTGCCAGCAGCCCAGGACTAGCGGGGGGCACAGATACGCAGTATTTT

V: TRBV10-3
J: TRBJ1-2
D: TRBD1
size: NA
CDR3: CAITDDRANGYTF
DNA: TGTGCCATCACTGACGACAGGGCAAATGGCTACACCTTC